This T cell receptor beta chain originates from a study of identical twins. Carrying unique molecular identifiers, the cDNA also gained a universal primer site through template switching. TCRdb passed the 5' RACE reads through MiXCR, listing each CDR3 protein once. In the table there are 690,000 or so distinct CDR3 sequences, about 9.4% of which are singletons. On this clonotype: Its target is unknown.

Germline lookup yields CDR1 DFQATT and CDR2 SNEGSKA (reference sequence). The CDR3 is 15 residues long. V trimming: 1 base; J trimming: 8 bases; junction bases outside the gene matches: 11. Findings of the study overall: Insertions were reduced in abundant cord blood beta clonotypes but not in memory repertoires. Model-predicted out-of-frame TCR alpha sharing fell below observed values in monozygotic twins. Researchers reported weaker excess twin sharing in beta out-of-frame sequences.

These same data were also listed under a study on yellow fever vaccine responses in identical twins.

The J gene is TRBJ2-1, the V gene TRBV20-1; TRBD1 matches at 7 bases. Sequencing was done on a sample of PBMCs. The sequence derives from a woman aged 18-29 years in good health. CDR3 bases: TGCAGTGCTAGAGCTCCTGAGAGACAGGGTGATGAGCAGTTCTTC. Its protein is CSARAPERQGDEQFF.